Sequencing of this T cell receptor beta chain was carried out in a study of graft-versus-host responses after intestinal transplantation. Study at large: For around three years after anti-thymocyte globulin induction, all recipients took tacrolimus and steroids. The study, taken as a whole, reports: Graft-versus-host to host-versus-graft clonal ratios in allografts were high in patients with graft-donor T cell macrochimerism.

Germline-derived CDR1 and CDR2 are MDHEN and SYDVKM. There are 15 residues in the CDR3. Trimming took 4 bases from V and 4 from J, leaving 14 bases between them. Generated by immunoSEQ multiplex PCR, the TCRdb table keeps only in-frame clones and is missing some. This sample carries some 140,000 clones, about nine tenths of them seen once, and the ten largest clones take roughly 0.19%. On this clone: Antigen specificity is unknown.

The clonotype originates from a human donor who received an intestinal transplant. The chain joins TRBV28 to TRBJ1-3; D call uncertain. This specimen was unstimulated CD4+ T cells sorted from spleen or lymph node cells, taken before intestinal transplant. The CDR3 reads CASSSTVLSGNTIYF. The CDR3 coding sequence is TGTGCCAGCAGTTCGACCGTCCTCTCCGGAAACACCATATATTTT.